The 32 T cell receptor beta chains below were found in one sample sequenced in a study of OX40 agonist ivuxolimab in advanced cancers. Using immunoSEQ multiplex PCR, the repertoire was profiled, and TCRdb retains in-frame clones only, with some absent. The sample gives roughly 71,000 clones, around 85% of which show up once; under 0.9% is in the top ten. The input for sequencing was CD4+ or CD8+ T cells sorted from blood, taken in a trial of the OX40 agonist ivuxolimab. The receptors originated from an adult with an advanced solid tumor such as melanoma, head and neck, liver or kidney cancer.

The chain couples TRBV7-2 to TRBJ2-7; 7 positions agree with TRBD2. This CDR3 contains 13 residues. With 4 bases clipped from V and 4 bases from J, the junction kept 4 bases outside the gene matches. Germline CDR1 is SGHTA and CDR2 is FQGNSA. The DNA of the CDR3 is TGTGCCAGCAGCTGGGAAGCGGGATACGAGCAGTACTTC. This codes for CASSWEAGYEQYF.

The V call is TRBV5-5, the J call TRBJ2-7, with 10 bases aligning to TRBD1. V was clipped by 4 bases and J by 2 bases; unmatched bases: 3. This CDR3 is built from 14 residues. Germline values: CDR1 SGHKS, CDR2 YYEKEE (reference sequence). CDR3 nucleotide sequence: TGTGCCAGCAGCCTTGGACAGGGGGCCTACGAGCAGTACTTC. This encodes CASSLGQGAYEQYF.

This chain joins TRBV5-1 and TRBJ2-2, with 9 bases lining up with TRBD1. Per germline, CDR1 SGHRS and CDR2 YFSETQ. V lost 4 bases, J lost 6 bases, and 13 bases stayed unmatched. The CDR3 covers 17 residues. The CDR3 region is CASSRRARDRAPGELFF. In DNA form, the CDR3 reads TGCGCCAGCAGCAGGAGAGCGAGGGACAGGGCCCCCGGGGAGCTGTTTTTT.

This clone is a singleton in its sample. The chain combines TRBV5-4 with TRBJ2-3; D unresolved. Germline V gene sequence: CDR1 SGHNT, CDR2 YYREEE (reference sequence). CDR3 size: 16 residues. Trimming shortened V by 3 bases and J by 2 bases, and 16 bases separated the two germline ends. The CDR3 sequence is CASSSTWAIDTDTQYF. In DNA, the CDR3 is TGTGCCAGCAGCTCTACATGGGCTATAGACACAGATACGCAGTATTTT.

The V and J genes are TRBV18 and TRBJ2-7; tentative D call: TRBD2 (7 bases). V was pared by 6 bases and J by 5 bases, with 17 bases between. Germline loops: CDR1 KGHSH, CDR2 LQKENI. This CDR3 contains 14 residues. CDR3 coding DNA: TGTGCCAGCTCCCGGGGGGCAGCGAGTAACGAGCAGTACTTC. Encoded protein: CASSRGAASNEQYF.

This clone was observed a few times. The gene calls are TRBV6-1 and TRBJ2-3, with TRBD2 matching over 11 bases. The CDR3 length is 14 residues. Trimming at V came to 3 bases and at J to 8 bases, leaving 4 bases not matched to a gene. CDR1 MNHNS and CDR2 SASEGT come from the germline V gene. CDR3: CASSDGTSGPTQYF. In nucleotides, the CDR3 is TGTGCCAGCAGTGACGGGACTAGCGGACCTACGCAGTATTTT.

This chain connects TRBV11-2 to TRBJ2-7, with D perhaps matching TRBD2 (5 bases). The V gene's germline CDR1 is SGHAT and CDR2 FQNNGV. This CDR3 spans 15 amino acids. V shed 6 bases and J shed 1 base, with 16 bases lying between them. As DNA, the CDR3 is TGTGCCAGCAGTGAGGGCACCGGGCCGTCCTACGAGCAGTACTTC. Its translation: CASSEGTGPSYEQYF.

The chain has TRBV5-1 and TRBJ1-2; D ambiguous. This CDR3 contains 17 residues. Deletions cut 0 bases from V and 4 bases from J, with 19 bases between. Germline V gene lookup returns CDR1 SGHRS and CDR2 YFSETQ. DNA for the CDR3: TGCGCCAGCAGCTTGGGTGAGGCCGCGGGCCCAGTCTATGGCTACACCTTC. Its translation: CASSLGEAAGPVYGYTF.

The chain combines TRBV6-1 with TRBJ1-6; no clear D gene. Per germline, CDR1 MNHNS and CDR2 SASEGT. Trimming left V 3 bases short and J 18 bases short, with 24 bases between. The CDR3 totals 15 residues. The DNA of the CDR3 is TGTGCCAGCAGTGACCTAGCCCCGGACCAAAGAGGGCACCACTTT. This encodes CASSDLAPDQRGHHF.

The CDR3 DNA is TGTGCCTGGAGTGTACAAGGGAATAAGCCCCAGCATTTT. This encodes CAWSVQGNKPQHF. V usage is TRBV30 and J usage is TRBJ1-5; D not certain. CDR3 length: 13 amino acids. Germline CDR1 is GTSNPN and CDR2 is SVGIG (reference sequence). V was shortened by 0 bases and J by 8 bases, with 11 bases between the two germline ends.

CDR3 loop: CASSDRQGAHGYTF. Written as DNA, the CDR3 is TGTGCCAGTAGTGACCGACAGGGGGCACATGGCTACACCTTC. J is TRBJ1-2 and V is TRBV19; TRBD1 matches 10 bases. This CDR3 comprises 14 residues. Germline lookup yields CDR1 LNHDA and CDR2 SQIVND (reference sequence). V gave up 5 bases and J gave up 6 bases; unmatched junction bases: 6.

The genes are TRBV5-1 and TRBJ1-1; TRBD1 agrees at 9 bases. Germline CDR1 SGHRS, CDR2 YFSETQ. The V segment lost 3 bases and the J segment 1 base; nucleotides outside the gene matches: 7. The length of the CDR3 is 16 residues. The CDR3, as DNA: TGCGCCAGCAGCTGGGGGAAACAGGGGGCGAACACTGAAGCTTTCTTT. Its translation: CASSWGKQGANTEAFF.

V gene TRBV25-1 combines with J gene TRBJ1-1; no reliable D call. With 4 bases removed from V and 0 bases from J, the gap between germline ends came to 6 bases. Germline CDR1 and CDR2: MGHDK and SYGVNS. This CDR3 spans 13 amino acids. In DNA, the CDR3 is TGTGCCAGCAGTGGTTGGATGAACACTGAAGCTTTCTTT. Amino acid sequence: CASSGWMNTEAFF.

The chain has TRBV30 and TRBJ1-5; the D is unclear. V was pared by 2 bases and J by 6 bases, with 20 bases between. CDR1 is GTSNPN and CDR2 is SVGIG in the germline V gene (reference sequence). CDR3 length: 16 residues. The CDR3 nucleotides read TGTGCCTGGAGTCAGGCGGGCTCTGGGTCCGGTCAGCCCCAGCATTTT. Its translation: CAWSQAGSGSGQPQHF.

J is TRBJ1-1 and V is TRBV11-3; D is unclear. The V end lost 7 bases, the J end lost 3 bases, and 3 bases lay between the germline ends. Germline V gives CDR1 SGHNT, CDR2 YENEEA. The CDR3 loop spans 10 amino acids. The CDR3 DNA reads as TGTGCCAGCACCCACACTGAAGCTTTCTTT. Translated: CASTHTEAFF.

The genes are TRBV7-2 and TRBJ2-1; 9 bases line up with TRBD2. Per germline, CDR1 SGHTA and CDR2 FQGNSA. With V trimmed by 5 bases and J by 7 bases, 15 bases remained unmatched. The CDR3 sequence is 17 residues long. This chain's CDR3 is CASSLLAVAGGPNEQFF. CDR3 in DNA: TGTGCCAGCAGCCTTCTGGCGGTCGCGGGAGGGCCGAATGAGCAGTTCTTC.

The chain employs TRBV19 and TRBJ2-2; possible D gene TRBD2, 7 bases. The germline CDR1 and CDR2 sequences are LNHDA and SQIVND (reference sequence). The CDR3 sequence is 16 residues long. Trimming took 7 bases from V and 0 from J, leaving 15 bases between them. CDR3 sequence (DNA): TGTGCCAGTAAGGGGGGGGCTGCGACGAACACCGGGGAGCTGTTTTTT. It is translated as CASKGGAATNTGELFF.

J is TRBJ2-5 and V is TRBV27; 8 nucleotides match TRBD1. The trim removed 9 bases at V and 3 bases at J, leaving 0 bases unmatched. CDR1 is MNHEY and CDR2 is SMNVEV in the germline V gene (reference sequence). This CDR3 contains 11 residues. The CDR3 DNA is TGTGCCAGACAGGGGGAAGAGACCCAGTACTTC. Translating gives CARQGEETQYF.

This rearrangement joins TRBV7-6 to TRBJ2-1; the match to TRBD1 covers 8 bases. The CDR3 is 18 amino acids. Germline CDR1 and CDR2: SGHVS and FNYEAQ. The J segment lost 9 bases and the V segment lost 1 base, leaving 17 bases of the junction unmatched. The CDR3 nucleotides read TGTGCCAGCAGCTTAGTTGCCGGACAGGGAATCGCGCGTTCTGAGCAGTTCTTC. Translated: CASSLVAGQGIARSEQFF.

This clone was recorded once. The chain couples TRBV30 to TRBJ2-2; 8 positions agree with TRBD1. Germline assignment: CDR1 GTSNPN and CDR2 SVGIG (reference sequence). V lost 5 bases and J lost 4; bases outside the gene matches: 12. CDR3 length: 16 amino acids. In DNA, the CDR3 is TGTGCCTGGCGCTCACTCGGGACAGGATTCACCGGGGAGCTGTTTTTT. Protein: CAWRSLGTGFTGELFF.

CDR3 nucleotides: TGTGCCAGCACTAGCAATCAGCCCCAGCATTTT. Translation gives CASTSNQPQHF. This sequence joins TRBV28 and TRBJ1-5, with D unresolved. Germline CDR1 and CDR2: MDHEN and SYDVKM. The length of the CDR3 is 11 residues. V lost 7 bases to trimming and J lost 0 bases, with 1 base between them.

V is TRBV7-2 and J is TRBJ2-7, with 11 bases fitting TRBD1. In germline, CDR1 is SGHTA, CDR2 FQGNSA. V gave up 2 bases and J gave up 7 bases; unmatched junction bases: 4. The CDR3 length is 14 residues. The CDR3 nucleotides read TGTGCCAGCAGCTTATTGGACAGGGGGCGGGAGCAGTACTTC. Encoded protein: CASSLLDRGREQYF.

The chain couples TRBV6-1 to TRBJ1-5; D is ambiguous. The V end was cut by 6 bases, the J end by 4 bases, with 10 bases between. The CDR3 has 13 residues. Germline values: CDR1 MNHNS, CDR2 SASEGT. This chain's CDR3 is CASSPDPNQPQHF. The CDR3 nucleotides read TGTGCCAGCAGCCCGGACCCTAATCAGCCCCAGCATTTT.

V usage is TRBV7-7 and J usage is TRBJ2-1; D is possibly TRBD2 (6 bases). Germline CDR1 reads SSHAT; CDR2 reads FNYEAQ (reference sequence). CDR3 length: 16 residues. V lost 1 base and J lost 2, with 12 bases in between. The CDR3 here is CASSLVGGTPYNEQFF. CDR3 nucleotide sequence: TGTGCCAGCAGCTTAGTGGGCGGGACCCCCTACAATGAGCAGTTCTTC.

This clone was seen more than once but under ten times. The CDR3 sequence: CAWSVGQRGATNEKLFF. CDR3 bases: TGTGCCTGGAGTGTGGGGCAAAGAGGGGCAACTAATGAAAAACTGTTTTTT. The chain links TRBV30 to TRBJ1-4; D is possibly TRBD1 (5 bases). The CDR3 runs to 17 residues. Trimming shortened V by 0 bases and J by 0 bases, and 14 bases separated the two germline ends. Germline loops: CDR1 GTSNPN, CDR2 SVGIG (reference sequence).

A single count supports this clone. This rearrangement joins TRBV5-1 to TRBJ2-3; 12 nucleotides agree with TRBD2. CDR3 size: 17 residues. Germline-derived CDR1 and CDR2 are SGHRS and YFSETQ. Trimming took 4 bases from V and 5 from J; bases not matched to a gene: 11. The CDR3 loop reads CASSHGTSGLGRDTQYF. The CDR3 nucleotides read TGCGCCAGCAGCCACGGGACTAGCGGGCTGGGGAGAGATACGCAGTATTTT.

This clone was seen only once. CDR3 in DNA: TGTGCCTGGTCCACAGGGGCGAATTCACCCCTCCACTTT. This encodes CAWSTGANSPLHF. The rearrangement joins TRBV30 to TRBJ1-6; 7 bases line up with TRBD1. Germline V CDR1 and CDR2: GTSNPN, SVGIG (reference sequence). The V gene end was trimmed by 5 bases and the J gene end by 7 bases; junction bases not matched to a gene: 5. This CDR3 comprises 13 residues.

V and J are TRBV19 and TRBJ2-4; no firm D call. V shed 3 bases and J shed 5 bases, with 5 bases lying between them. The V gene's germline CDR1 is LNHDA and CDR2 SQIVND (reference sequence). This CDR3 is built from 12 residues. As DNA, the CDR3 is TGTGCCAGTAGTATGACGCAAAACATTCAGTACTTC. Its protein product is CASSMTQNIQYF.

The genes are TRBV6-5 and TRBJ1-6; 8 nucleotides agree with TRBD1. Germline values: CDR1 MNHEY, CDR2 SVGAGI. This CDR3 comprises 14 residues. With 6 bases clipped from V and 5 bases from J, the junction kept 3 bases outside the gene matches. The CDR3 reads CASRQGQDNSPLHF. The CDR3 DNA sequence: TGTGCCAGCAGACAGGGACAGGATAATTCACCCCTCCACTTT.

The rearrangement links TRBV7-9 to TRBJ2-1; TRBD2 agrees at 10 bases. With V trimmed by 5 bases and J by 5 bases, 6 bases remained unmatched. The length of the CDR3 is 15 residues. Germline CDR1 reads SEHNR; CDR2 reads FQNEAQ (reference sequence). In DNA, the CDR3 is TGTGCCAGCAGCCTAGGACTAGCGGAAAACAATGAGCAGTTCTTC. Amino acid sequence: CASSLGLAENNEQFF.

The CDR3 loop is CASSSRLAQPVGTQYF. For the CDR3, the DNA is TGTGCCAGCAGCTCGAGACTAGCCCAACCTGTGGGGACCCAGTACTTC. The rearrangement links TRBV11-3 to TRBJ2-5; TRBD2 matches 7 bases. Trimming removed 4 bases from V and 7 bases from J; junction bases left unmatched: 15. The CDR3 runs 16 residues. From germline, CDR1 is SGHNT and CDR2 YENEEA.

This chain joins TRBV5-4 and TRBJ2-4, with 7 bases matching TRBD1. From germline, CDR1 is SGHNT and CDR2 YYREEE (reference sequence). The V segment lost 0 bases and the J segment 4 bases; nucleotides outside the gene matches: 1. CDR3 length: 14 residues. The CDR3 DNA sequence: TGTGCCAGCAGCTTGGCGGGACAGAAAAACATTCAGTACTTC. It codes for CASSLAGQKNIQYF.